These 8 T cell receptor beta chains were sequenced from one sample in a study of molecular identifiers for immune sequencing clone quantification. TCRdb re-derived calls from the PCR reads in MiXCR, one entry per CDR3 protein. The data hold around 480,000 distinct CDR3 sequences, with 25% observed a single time. Material: naive CD8+ T cells from blood, with Jurkat cell RNA spiked in. Subset indicated: FACS-sorted CD8+CD4-CCR7+CD45RA+ naive T cells. These receptors were obtained from a human donor in good health. Some libraries in this study had Jurkat cell RNA spiked in.

This clonotype was counted ten times or more. The V gene is TRBV7-9, the J gene TRBJ2-7; 7 bases agree with TRBD2. This CDR3 contains 16 residues. Germline CDR1 reads SEHNR; CDR2 reads FQNEAQ (reference sequence). Trimming at V came to 1 base and at J to 2 bases, leaving 8 bases not matched to a gene. The CDR3 nucleotides read TGTGCCAGCAGCTTAGAGTGGGGGGGACGGGCCTACGAGCAGTACTTC. It is translated as CASSLEWGGRAYEQYF.

For this clonotype: The junction and the germline gene differ at one end; a read error may be behind it. The V and J genes are TRBV7-9 and TRBJ1-5; D is uncertain. The germline CDR1 and CDR2 sequences are SEHNR and FQNEAQ (reference sequence). The CDR3 runs 13 residues. In DNA, the CDR3 is TGTGCCAGCCGCTTAGGGATGAATCAGCCCCAGCATTTT. It encodes CASRLGMNQPQHF.

This clonotype was counted many times. This chain joins TRBV10-3 and TRBJ2-5, with 7 bases fitting TRBD1. The CDR3 contains 16 residues. Germline V gene sequence: CDR1 ENHRY, CDR2 SYGVKD. J was trimmed by 1 base and V by 3 bases; bases with no gene match: 8. DNA of the CDR3: TGTGCCATCAGTGAAATTGGGGGACAGATCCAAGAGACCCAGTACTTC. This gives the protein CAISEIGGQIQETQYF.

This clonotype was seen a few times. The chain links TRBV7-2 to TRBJ2-5; D tentatively fits TRBD1 or TRBD2 (6 bases each). The CDR3 sequence is 16 residues long. Trimming took 3 bases from V and 2 from J, leaving 16 bases between them. Germline V gives CDR1 SGHTA, CDR2 FQGNSA. CDR3 coding DNA: TGTGCCAGCAGCTTGGGGCGGAGGGGGATTCAAGAGACCCAGTACTTC. Its translation: CASSLGRRGIQETQYF.

This clonotype was recorded many times. The V call is TRBV19, the J call TRBJ1-5; the D gene is possibly TRBD1 (6 bases). The CDR3 is 16 amino acids. The V end lost 1 base, the J end lost 5 bases, and 15 bases lay between the germline ends. Germline V gene sequence: CDR1 LNHDA, CDR2 SQIVND (reference sequence). CDR3 bases: TGTGCCAGTAGTATAGTAGCAGGGGCGCTGGATCAGCCCCAGCATTTT. Its protein is CASSIVAGALDQPQHF.

Turning to this clonotype: With a much larger clone just one base away, this may be a read error. The chain links TRBV27 to TRBJ2-1; D ambiguous. This CDR3 region has 14 residues. Per germline, CDR1 MNHEY and CDR2 SMNVEV (reference sequence). V lost 2 bases, J lost 0 bases, and 5 bases lay in between. The CDR3 here is CASSLVVSYNEQFF. The CDR3 bases are TGTGCCAGCAGTTTAGTGGTCTCCTACAATGAGCAGTTCTTC.

This clonotype has just one count. A read error may be the cause here, since a much bigger clone is one base away. J is TRBJ2-2 and V is TRBV20-1, with 7 positions matching TRBD2. The CDR3 is 17 residues long. Germline lookup yields CDR1 DFQATT and CDR2 SNEGSKA (reference sequence). The CDR3 spells CSARELLAGESSGELVF. In nucleotides, the CDR3 is TGCAGTGCTAGAGAGTTGTTGGCGGGAGAGTCCTCCGGGGAGCTGGTTTTT.

There are a few counts of this clonotype. The chain recombines TRBV11-2 with TRBJ2-1, with D tentatively TRBD2 (7 bases). V dropped 1 base and J dropped 3 bases, with 13 bases sitting between them. This CDR3 contains 16 residues. Germline V gives CDR1 SGHAT, CDR2 FQNNGV. CDR3: CASSLVGRGLYNEQFF. The CDR3 region has the DNA TGTGCCAGCAGCTTAGTAGGGCGGGGGCTCTACAATGAGCAGTTCTTC.